This T cell receptor (beta chain) is from a study of blood T cell repertoires in COVID-19. CDR1 and CDR2 from the germline V gene are MNHEY and SVGAGI. This CDR3 contains 14 residues. Trimming removed 4 bases from V and 3 bases from J; junction bases left unmatched: 6. TCRdb's copy holds only in-frame clones and misses some; the assay was immunoSEQ multiplex PCR. The table has 80,000 to 95,000 clones, roughly 86% seen once. V is TRBV6-5 and J is TRBJ2-7, with 7 bases lining up with TRBD1. The sample consisted of peripheral blood. The receptor was derived from a man in his sixties or seventies with acute or convalescent COVID-19. The CDR3 here is CASSLAGTDYEQYF. CDR3 bases: TGTGCCAGCAGTTTAGCCGGGACAGACTACGAGCAGTACTTC.